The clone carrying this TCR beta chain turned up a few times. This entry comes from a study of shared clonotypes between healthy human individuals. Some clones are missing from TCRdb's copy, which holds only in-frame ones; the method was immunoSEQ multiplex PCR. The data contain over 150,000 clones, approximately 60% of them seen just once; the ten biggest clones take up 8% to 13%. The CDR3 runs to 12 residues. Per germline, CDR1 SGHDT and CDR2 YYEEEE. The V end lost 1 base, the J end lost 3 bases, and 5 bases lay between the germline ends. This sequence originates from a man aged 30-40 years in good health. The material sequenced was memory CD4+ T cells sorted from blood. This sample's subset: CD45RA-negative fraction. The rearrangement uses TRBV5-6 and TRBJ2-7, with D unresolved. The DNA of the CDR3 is TGTGCCAGCAGCTTGACAGTCTACGAGCAGTACTTC. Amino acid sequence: CASSLTVYEQYF.